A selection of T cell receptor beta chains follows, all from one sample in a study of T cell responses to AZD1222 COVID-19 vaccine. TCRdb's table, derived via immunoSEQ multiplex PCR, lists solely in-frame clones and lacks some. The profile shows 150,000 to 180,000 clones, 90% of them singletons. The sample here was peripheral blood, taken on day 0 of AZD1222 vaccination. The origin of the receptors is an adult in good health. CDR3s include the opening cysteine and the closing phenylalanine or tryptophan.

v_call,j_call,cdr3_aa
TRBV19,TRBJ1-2,CASSIGQGGYTF
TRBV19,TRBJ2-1,CASSPMATRGDEQFF
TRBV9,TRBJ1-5,CASSRTSGGNQPQHF
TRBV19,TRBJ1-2,CASSTGQDYGYTF
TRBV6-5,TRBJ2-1,CASSYRGTYRDEQFF
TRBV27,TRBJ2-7,CASSPRPRGGFLWQYF
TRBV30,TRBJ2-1,CAWSVGGSSYNEQFF
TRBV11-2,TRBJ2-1,CASSLDGGMGSYNEQFF
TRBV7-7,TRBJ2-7,CASSFRQAYEQYF
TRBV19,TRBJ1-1,CASKLHRDTEAFF
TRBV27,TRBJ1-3,CASSPLGQGVSGNTIYF
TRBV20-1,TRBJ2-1,CSARGDEQFF
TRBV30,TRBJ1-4,CAWTGDRGNEKLFF
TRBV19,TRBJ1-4,CASTHGSGPYEKLFF
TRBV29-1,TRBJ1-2,CSAPGGTGGRYGYTF
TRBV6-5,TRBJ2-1,CASRSTSGPYNEQFF
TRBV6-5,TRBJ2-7,CASSSLTSEQYF
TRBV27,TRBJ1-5,CASSIHRGPISNQPQHF
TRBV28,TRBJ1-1,CASSMIRDRGKAFF
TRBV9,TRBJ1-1,CASSPPLRNTEAFF
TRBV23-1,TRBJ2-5,CASSQSPGPLSKTQYF
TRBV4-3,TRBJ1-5,CASSQGGGPQHF
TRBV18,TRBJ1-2,CASSPAQTGYGYTF
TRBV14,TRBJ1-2,CASSHPEGGYTF
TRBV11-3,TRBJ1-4,CASSLTGGMGEKLFF
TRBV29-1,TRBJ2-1,CSVWGGSSYNEQFF
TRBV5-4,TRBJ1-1,CASSPTTTTGAFF
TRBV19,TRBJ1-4,CASSILSSTNEKLFF
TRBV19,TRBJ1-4,CASSRDSYLRVGEKLFF